Presented here are 20 T cell receptor beta chains from one specimen sequenced in a study of T cells after yellow fever vaccination. TCRdb redid the calling of the 5' RACE reads with MiXCR, one entry per CDR3 protein. The top ten clones hold 40% to 45% of a sample with roughly 62,000 distinct CDR3 sequences, approximately 6.9% of them seen once. Specimen: CD8+ T cells sorted from PBMCs, collected on the day of the first yellow fever vaccination. Every receptor here comes from a man between 18 and 29 years old who received the YFV17D yellow fever vaccine.

This clonotype has a count of ten or more. The genes are TRBV6-4 and TRBJ2-2; D not certain. Trimming removed 11 bases at V and 2 bases at J, with 15 bases between. This CDR3 has 14 residues. The germline V gene encodes CDR1 MRHNA and CDR2 SNTAGT. The CDR3 sequence: CAGPGPKNTGELFF. CDR3 bases: TGTGCCGGACCCGGGCCTAAAAACACCGGGGAGCTGTTTTTT.

The rearrangement joins TRBV5-1 to TRBJ2-7; 8 bases match TRBD1. The CDR3 loop spans 16 amino acids. Trimming removed 0 bases from V and 0 bases from J; junction bases left unmatched: 5. Germline-derived CDR1 and CDR2 are SGHRS and YFSETQ. CDR3 sequence: CASSLAGGPGSYEQYF. CDR3 sequence (DNA): TGCGCCAGCAGCTTGGCAGGGGGCCCAGGCTCCTACGAGCAGTACTTC. Full variable domain (missing parts from reference TRBV5-1 and TRBJ2-7): KAGVTQTPRYLIKTRGQQVTLSCSPISGHRSVSWYQQTPGQGLQFLFEYFSETQRNKGNFPGRFSGRQFSNSRSEMNVSTLELGDSALYLCASSLAGGPGSYEQYFGPGTRLTVT.

This chain uses TRBV6-2 or TRBV6-3 with TRBJ2-7, with D possibly TRBD2 on 6 matching bases. The CDR3 totals 15 residues. The V gene lost 5 bases and the J gene lost 3 bases, with 17 bases spanning the gap. Germline-derived CDR1 and CDR2 are MNHEY and SVGEGT. The CDR3 reads CASSSAEGRYYEQYV. CDR3 DNA sequence: TGTGCCAGCAGTAGCGCGGAGGGGAGATACTACGAGCAGTACGTC.

The V gene is TRBV13, the J gene TRBJ2-7; TRBD1 is a possible D gene (5 bases). V shed 3 bases and J shed 3 bases, with 6 bases lying between them. CDR1 and CDR2 from the germline V gene are PRHDT and FYEKMQ (reference sequence). The CDR3 consists of 12 residues. This CDR3 reads CASSFDSYEQYV. The CDR3 DNA sequence: TGTGCCAGCAGCTTCGACAGCTACGAGCAGTACGTC.

This clonotype was seen repeatedly, ten times or more. CDR3 sequence (DNA): TGTGCCAGCAGTAACGGACAGGGATGGGGCACTGAAGCTTTCTTT. Its translation is CASSNGQGWGTEAFF. This sequence joins TRBV12-3 or TRBV12-4 and TRBJ1-1, with 8 nucleotides matching TRBD1. The junction had 9 bases not matched to a gene; V was cut back by 5 bases and J by 4 bases. The length of the CDR3 is 15 residues.

This clonotype came up many times. J is TRBJ1-1 and V is TRBV9; the D gene is possibly TRBD1 (5 bases). V was shortened by 2 bases and J by 1 base, with 9 bases between the two germline ends. Germline CDR1 reads SGDLS; CDR2 reads YYNGEE. The CDR3 runs to 14 residues. As DNA, the CDR3 is TGTGCCAGCAGCGTGCAGGGTACGAACACTGAAGCTTTCTTT. This translates into CASSVQGTNTEAFF.

In its sample, this clonotype was seen many times. The rearrangement links TRBV4-3 to TRBJ1-4; D not certain. Trimming took 1 base from V and 0 from J, leaving 6 bases between them. This CDR3 spans 15 amino acids. The germline V gene encodes CDR1 LGHNA and CDR2 YSLEER. The CDR3 loop is CASSQVTATNEKLFF. The CDR3 bases are TGCGCCAGCAGCCAAGTCACGGCAACTAATGAAAAACTGTTTTTT.

This clonotype was seen a handful of times. J is TRBJ2-5 and V is TRBV20-1; the D is unclear. The CDR3 is 15 residues long. The V end was cut by 3 bases, the J end by 2 bases, with 16 bases between. Germline CDR1 reads DFQATT; CDR2 reads SNEGSKA (reference sequence). The CDR3 here is CSASPIRLGQETQYF. In nucleotides, the CDR3 is TGCAGTGCTAGTCCCATTCGGCTCGGACAAGAGACCCAGTACTTC.

There are a few counts of this clonotype. The V and J genes are TRBV7-9 and TRBJ1-1; D might be TRBD1 (5 bases). CDR1 and CDR2 (germline): SEHNR, FQNEAQ (reference sequence). V lost 6 bases and J lost 4, with 12 bases in between. The CDR3 extends over 13 amino acids. This CDR3 is CASRKTGPTEAFF. Here the CDR3 DNA reads TGTGCCAGCAGAAAGACGGGGCCCACTGAAGCTTTCTTT.

This clonotype was picked up many times. The rearrangement links TRBV7-2 to TRBJ1-2; D not resolved. CDR1 and CDR2 (germline): SGHTA, FQGNSA. The CDR3 runs to 13 residues. V lost 2 bases and J 8 bases, leaving 12 bases between the germline ends. This chain's CDR3 is CASSLWVVGGYTF. The CDR3 coding sequence is TGTGCCAGCAGCTTATGGGTCGTGGGAGGCTACACCTTC.

In its sample, this clonotype was seen many times. The chain recombines TRBV4-1 with TRBJ2-5; 7 bases align to TRBD2. Per the germline V gene, CDR1 is MGHRA and CDR2 is YSYEKL. This CDR3 comprises 15 residues. V was pared by 4 bases and J by 5 bases, with 10 bases of the junction left unmatched. DNA for the CDR3: TGCGCCAGCAGCCCTCGGGAGCGGGGTCGGGAGACCCAGTACTTC. Its protein is CASSPRERGRETQYF.

The table lists this clonotype with a few counts. The V gene is TRBV7-8, the J gene TRBJ1-6; 7 nucleotides line up with TRBD1. CDR1 is SGHVS and CDR2 is FQNEAQ in the germline V gene. V lost 5 bases to trimming and J lost 3 bases; unmatched junction nucleotides: 4. CDR3 length: 15 residues. CDR3 protein: CASSQTGFYNSPLHF. The CDR3 DNA reads TGTGCCAGCAGCCAGACAGGGTTCTATAATTCACCCCTCCACTTT.

This clonotype was seen many times. The chain links TRBV12-3 or TRBV12-4 to TRBJ2-1, with a weak D call TRBD1 (6 bases). The length of the CDR3 is 16 residues. The V gene lost 7 bases and the J gene lost 6 bases, with 22 bases spanning the gap. The CDR3 here is CASTSSTHRVGNEQFF. The CDR3 coding sequence is TGTGCCAGCACTAGCTCAACCCACAGGGTTGGCAATGAGCAGTTCTTC.

This clonotype was observed a handful of times. This chain joins TRBV4-1 and TRBJ2-1, with D perhaps TRBD1 (5 bases). This CDR3 has 16 residues. V lost 0 bases, J lost 5 bases, and 14 bases lay in between. Germline CDR1 and CDR2: MGHRA and YSYEKL. The CDR3 bases are TGCGCCAGCAGCCAAGAACCATGGTCAGGGAACAATGAGCAGTTCTTC. Its translation: CASSQEPWSGNNEQFF.

There are a few counts of this clonotype. V usage is TRBV3-1 and J usage is TRBJ2-3; TRBD2 matches 10 bases. This CDR3 contains 15 residues. Losses at the gene ends were 3 bases for V and 9 bases for J; bases not matched to a gene: 9. Germline V gives CDR1 LGHDT, CDR2 YNNKEL (reference sequence). CDR3 region: CASSQGLAGGLTQYF. In DNA form, the CDR3 reads TGTGCCAGCAGCCAGGGCTTAGCGGGGGGACTGACGCAGTATTTT.

This clonotype appeared a few times. V gene TRBV7-9 combines with J gene TRBJ2-7; TRBD1 matches 8 bases. CDR1 is SEHNR and CDR2 is FQNEAQ in the germline V gene (reference sequence). The CDR3 runs to 14 residues. V trimming: 5 bases; J trimming: 5 bases; junction bases outside the gene matches: 8. The CDR3 here is CASSPWTGIDEQYF. CDR3 in DNA: TGTGCCAGCAGCCCGTGGACAGGGATTGACGAGCAGTACTTC.

The chain combines TRBV9 with TRBJ1-1; 8 nucleotides agree with TRBD1. Germline trimming cut 3 bases from V and 0 bases from J; bases unmatched to any gene: 16. This CDR3 is 19 amino acids long. Germline V gene sequence: CDR1 SGDLS, CDR2 YYNGEE. The CDR3 region has the DNA TGTGCCAGCAGCGCAAAACAACTGACAGGGGTCGTCATGAACACTGAAGCTTTCTTT. Translation gives CASSAKQLTGVVMNTEAFF.

This clonotype was counted many times. The V gene is TRBV4-3, the J gene TRBJ2-5; possibly TRBD1 for D (6 bases). The germline V gene encodes CDR1 LGHNA and CDR2 YSLEER. The CDR3 spans 16 residues. Trimming stripped 0 bases from V and 1 base from J, with 12 bases between. CDR3 in amino acids: CASSQDMTGLQETQYF. The CDR3 DNA is TGCGCCAGCAGCCAAGATATGACAGGACTCCAAGAGACCCAGTACTTC.

The chain couples TRBV20-1 to TRBJ2-4; 7 bases line up with TRBD2. The V segment lost 3 bases and the J segment 2 bases; nucleotides outside the gene matches: 13. In germline, CDR1 is DFQATT, CDR2 SNEGSKA (reference sequence). This CDR3 region has 17 residues. The CDR3 protein is CSARIVQASGSKNIQYF. CDR3 bases: TGCAGTGCTAGGATAGTTCAGGCTAGCGGTTCCAAAAACATTCAGTACTTC.

This clonotype was counted many times. The chain combines TRBV4-3 with TRBJ2-7; unclear D gene. Per the germline V gene, CDR1 is LGHNA and CDR2 is YSLEER. The CDR3 has 14 amino acids. Trimming stripped 0 bases from V and 2 bases from J, with 8 bases between. As DNA, the CDR3 is TGCGCCAGCAGCCAAGATCGTCCCGCCTACGAGCAGTACTTC. Amino acids: CASSQDRPAYEQYF.